The 3 T cell receptor beta chains given below trace back to one sample, sequenced in a study of blood T cell repertoires in COVID-19. Clones were sequenced by immunoSEQ multiplex PCR, and TCRdb holds only the in-frame ones, with some missing. The table has 200,000 to 250,000 clones, over 60% seen once. Sequenced material: peripheral blood. The receptor source for this set is a woman in her 70s with acute or convalescent COVID-19.

The chain couples TRBV19 to TRBJ2-7; a weak D match, TRBD1 (6 bases). The V and J ends lost 7 bases and 3 bases respectively, with 13 bases between them. Looked up from germline, CDR1 is LNHDA and CDR2 is SQIVND (reference sequence). There are 13 residues in the CDR3. This chain's CDR3 is CASNEGGDYEQYF. CDR3 DNA: TGTGCCAGTAATGAAGGGGGAGACTACGAGCAGTACTTC.

V usage is TRBV2 and J usage is TRBJ2-1; 11 nucleotides agree with TRBD2. V shed 9 bases, J shed 2 bases, and the junction held 12 bases outside the gene matches. Per germline, CDR1 SNHLY and CDR2 FYNNEI. The CDR3 contains 17 residues. Here the CDR3 reads CARTLELAGGPYNEQFF. In DNA, the CDR3 is TGTGCCAGAACCCTTGAATTAGCGGGGGGGCCCTACAATGAGCAGTTCTTC.

This sequence joins TRBV30 and TRBJ2-4; tentative D call: TRBD1 (5 bases). The CDR3 runs 14 residues. Between the trimmed V and J ends, which lost 0 bases and 6 bases, there was a span of 12 bases. Germline CDR1 is GTSNPN and CDR2 is SVGIG (reference sequence). In DNA form, the CDR3 reads TGTGCCTGGAGTGTAGAGAGGCAGGGAAACATTCAGTACTTC. This sequence encodes CAWSVERQGNIQYF.